The next 13 T cell receptor beta chains were all read from a single sample in a study of blood T cell repertoires in COVID-19. Sequencing was performed with immunoSEQ multiplex PCR; in TCRdb, only in-frame clones are kept and a portion is missing. The table lists roughly 70,000 clones, 65% to 85% of them singletons. Source material: peripheral blood. The origin of the receptors is a man aged 55 to 70 with COVID-19, enrolled during active disease.

This rearrangement joins TRBV6-5 to TRBJ2-5; 9 nucleotides align to TRBD1. Germline V gives CDR1 MNHEY, CDR2 SVGAGI. V shed 2 bases, J shed 4 bases, and the junction held 2 bases outside the gene matches. CDR3 length: 14 residues. In DNA, the CDR3 is TGTGCCAGCAGTTACCGGACAGGGGCAGAGACCCAGTACTTC. This translates into CASSYRTGAETQYF.

The chain employs TRBV6-5 and TRBJ2-4; 9 bases fit TRBD1. V was pared by 11 bases and J by 1 base, with 6 bases of the junction left unmatched. CDR1 MNHEY and CDR2 SVGAGI come from the germline V gene. The CDR3 spans 14 residues. CDR3 sequence (DNA): TGTGCCTCGGGACAGGGAGGGGCCAAAAACATTCAGTACTTC. This translates into CASGQGGAKNIQYF.

This clone was detected a few times. V is TRBV21-1 and J is TRBJ2-1; the tabulated D call, TRBD1, remains unverified against the DNA. TRBV21-1 is assigned pseudogene status. The CDR3 totals 16 residues. The CDR3 bases are TGTGCCAGCACCAAAAACTTCAGGGGCACCTACAATGAGCAGTTCTTC. Its protein product is CASTKNFRGTYNEQFF.

V is TRBV6-5 and J is TRBJ2-7; the D is unclear. CDR3 size: 14 residues. Trimming stripped 2 bases from V and 6 bases from J, with 14 bases between. The germline V gene has CDR1 MNHEY and CDR2 SVGAGI. The CDR3 here is CASSYGLGQFEQYF. CDR3 sequence (DNA): TGTGCCAGCAGTTACGGGTTGGGCCAGTTCGAGCAGTACTTC.

V usage is TRBV6-5 and J usage is TRBJ1-6; perhaps TRBD1 as D (6 bases). The germline CDR1 and CDR2 sequences are MNHEY and SVGAGI. This CDR3 is 15 amino acids long. Trimming pared 6 bases from V and 5 bases from J, leaving 14 bases between. DNA for the CDR3: TGTGCCAGCAGCCCCAGACAGGACGATAATTCACCCCTCCACTTT. Protein: CASSPRQDDNSPLHF.

V is TRBV2 and J is TRBJ1-3; D not resolved. The V end lost 3 bases, the J end lost 2 bases, and 8 bases lay between the germline ends. From germline, CDR1 is SNHLY and CDR2 FYNNEI. CDR3 length: 14 residues. CDR3 sequence: CASSDDGTGNTIYF. Here the CDR3 DNA reads TGTGCCAGCAGTGACGACGGGACTGGAAACACCATATATTTT.

The rearrangement uses TRBV5-1 and TRBJ2-3, with TRBD2 matching over 9 bases. V trimming: 2 bases; J trimming: 5 bases; junction bases outside the gene matches: 6. Per germline, CDR1 SGHRS and CDR2 YFSETQ. This CDR3 has 15 residues. The CDR3 nucleotides read TGCGCCAGCAGCTTCGAGCGGGGGGCTAAAGATACGCAGTATTTT. Translating gives CASSFERGAKDTQYF.

In its sample, this clone was seen once. The chain recombines TRBV9 with TRBJ1-6; TRBD1 matches 7 bases. Germline CDR1 reads SGDLS; CDR2 reads YYNGEE. The V gene end was trimmed by 3 bases and the J gene end by 1 base; junction bases not matched to a gene: 7. The CDR3 runs to 17 residues. CDR3 region: CASSGGQFFSYNSPLHF. In DNA, the CDR3 is TGTGCCAGCAGCGGGGGACAGTTCTTTTCCTATAATTCACCCCTCCACTTT.

The V and J genes are TRBV18 and TRBJ1-2; 7 nucleotides line up with TRBD1. Germline CDR1 KGHSH, CDR2 LQKENI. Trimming cost V 4 bases and J 3 bases; bases outside gene matches: 14. CDR3 length: 17 residues. The CDR3 DNA reads as TGTGCCAGCTCACTTCAACAGGGGCTTATTGGGGACTATGGCTACACCTTC. Protein: CASSLQQGLIGDYGYTF.

Sample share makes this clone medium-sized. This rearrangement joins TRBV10-3 to TRBJ1-1; D gene unclear. This CDR3 spans 13 amino acids. The germline CDR1 and CDR2 sequences are ENHRY and SYGVKD. V was pared by 7 bases and J by 3 bases, with 12 bases between. CDR3 DNA sequence: TGTGCCATCAACACAGAATTTCACACTGAAGCTTTCTTT. Its protein product is CAINTEFHTEAFF.

The chain carries TRBV6-4 and TRBJ2-1; 7 nucleotides agree with TRBD2. The ends lost 4 bases at V and 4 bases at J; junction bases unmatched: 7. In germline, CDR1 is MRHNA, CDR2 SNTAGT. The CDR3 loop spans 15 amino acids. The CDR3 is CASSGSASGYNEQFF. The CDR3 region has the DNA TGTGCCAGCAGTGGGTCTGCTAGCGGATACAATGAGCAGTTCTTC.

This clone was observed once. The chain combines TRBV2 with TRBJ2-1, with D perhaps TRBD1 (6 bases). Trimming took 5 bases from V and 14 from J, leaving 10 bases between them. The CDR3 is 10 residues long. Germline lookup yields CDR1 SNHLY and CDR2 FYNNEI. For the CDR3, the DNA is TGTGCCAGCAGTCCGGGACAAGAGTTCTTC. Its protein product is CASSPGQEFF.

The rearrangement links TRBV2 to TRBJ1-3; D unclear. Trimming pared 8 bases from V and 0 bases from J, leaving 17 bases between. Germline V gene sequence: CDR1 SNHLY, CDR2 FYNNEI. This CDR3 has 16 residues. The CDR3 nucleotides are TGTGCCAGCTTTTCTGGGCCTCCGGACTCTGGAAACACCATATATTTT. It codes for CASFSGPPDSGNTIYF.